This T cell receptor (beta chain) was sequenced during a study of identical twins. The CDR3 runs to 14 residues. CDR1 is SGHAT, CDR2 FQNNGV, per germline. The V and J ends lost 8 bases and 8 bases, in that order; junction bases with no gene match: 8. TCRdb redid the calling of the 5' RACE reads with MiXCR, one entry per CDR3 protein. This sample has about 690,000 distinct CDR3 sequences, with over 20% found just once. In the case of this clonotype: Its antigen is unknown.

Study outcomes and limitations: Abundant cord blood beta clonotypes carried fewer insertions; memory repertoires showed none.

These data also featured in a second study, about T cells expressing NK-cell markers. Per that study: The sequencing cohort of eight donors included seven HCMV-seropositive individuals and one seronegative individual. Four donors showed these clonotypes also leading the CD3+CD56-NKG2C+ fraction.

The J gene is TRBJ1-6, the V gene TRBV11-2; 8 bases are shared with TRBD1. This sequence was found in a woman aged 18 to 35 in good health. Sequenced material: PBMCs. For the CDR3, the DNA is TGTGCCAGCTCCGACAGGGGAGGGGATTCACCCCTCCACTTT. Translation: CASSDRGGDSPLHF.